These 18 T cell receptor beta chains share one sample of origin, sequenced in a study of OX40 agonist ivuxolimab in advanced cancers. Sequenced by immunoSEQ multiplex PCR; TCRdb stores in-frame clones only, minus some. The sample lists tens of thousands of clones, 70% to 90% occurring once. The starting material was CD4+ or CD8+ T cells sorted from blood, obtained in a trial of the OX40 agonist ivuxolimab. The source is an adult with an advanced solid tumor such as melanoma, head and neck, liver or kidney cancer.

This chain joins TRBV14 and TRBJ2-3, with D unclear. This CDR3 region has 14 residues. V lost 0 bases to trimming and J lost 3 bases, with 7 bases between them. Looked up from germline, CDR1 is SGHDN and CDR2 is FVKESK. Written as DNA, the CDR3 is TGTGCCAGCAGCCAAGAAGGCAGGACAGATACGCAGTATTTT. Translated, it gives CASSQEGRTDTQYF. Drawing the rest from reference TRBV14 and TRBJ2-3, the complete variable domain is EAGVTQFPSHSVIEKGQTVTLRCDPISGHDNLYWYRRVMGKEIKFLLHFVKESKQDESGMPNNRFLAERTGGTYSTLKVQPAELEDSGVYFCASSQEGRTDTQYFGPGTRLTVL.

This chain links TRBV11-2 with TRBJ2-5; a weak D match, TRBD1 (6 bases). Germline CDR1 and CDR2: SGHAT and FQNNGV. V lost 4 bases and J lost 1, with 10 bases in between. The CDR3 has 14 amino acids. The CDR3 region is CASSSGTFQETQYF. CDR3 nucleotides: TGTGCCAGCAGCTCCGGGACATTCCAAGAGACCCAGTACTTC.

V gene TRBV19 combines with J gene TRBJ1-1, with TRBD1 matching 8 bases. The J segment lost 6 bases and the V segment lost 3 bases, leaving 6 bases of the junction unmatched. The CDR3 runs 14 residues. The germline V gene has CDR1 LNHDA and CDR2 SQIVND (reference sequence). The CDR3 reads CASSIDRGAAEAFF. The CDR3, as DNA: TGTGCCAGTAGTATTGACAGGGGTGCGGCTGAAGCTTTCTTT.

V usage is TRBV6-5 and J usage is TRBJ1-2; maybe TRBD1 (5 bases). CDR3 size: 14 residues. In germline, CDR1 is MNHEY, CDR2 SVGAGI. Trimming removed 0 bases from V and 8 bases from J, with 13 bases in between. CDR3 DNA: TGTGCCAGCAGTTACTCGGGGAGGGACCAAGGCTACACCTTC. Residues: CASSYSGRDQGYTF.

The genes are TRBV7-2 and TRBJ2-3; D gene unclear. The V gene's germline CDR1 is SGHTA and CDR2 FQGNSA. This CDR3 has 11 amino acids. Trimming shortened V by 0 bases and J by 9 bases, and 4 bases separated the two germline ends. Here the CDR3 reads CASSLALTQYF. The CDR3 coding sequence is TGTGCCAGCAGCTTAGCGCTAACGCAGTATTTT.

The chain recombines TRBV29-1 with TRBJ1-5, with 7 bases aligning to TRBD1. The CDR3 loop spans 13 amino acids. Germline V gives CDR1 SQVTM, CDR2 ANQGSEA. The V gene end was trimmed by 7 bases and the J gene end by 3 bases; junction bases not matched to a gene: 6. The CDR3 is CSGQGGPNQPQHF. DNA of the CDR3: TGCAGCGGACAGGGAGGCCCCAATCAGCCCCAGCATTTT.

The chain is built from TRBV6-1 and TRBJ1-4; tentatively, D is TRBD1 (5 bases). CDR1 and CDR2 from the germline V gene are MNHNS and SASEGT. The CDR3 sequence is 13 residues long. V gave up 0 bases and J gave up 10 bases, with 9 bases separating them. CDR3 coding DNA: TGTGCCAGCAGTGAAGCGGGGCGGGGAAAACTGTTTTTT. Translation: CASSEAGRGKLFF.

V gene TRBV5-1 combines with J gene TRBJ2-3, with TRBD2 as a possible D gene (6 bases). Trimming took off 4 bases at V and 4 bases at J, with 10 bases between the two ends. The germline CDR1 and CDR2 sequences are SGHRS and YFSETQ. This CDR3 has 13 amino acids. CDR3 residues: CASSPGGPDTQYF. The CDR3 DNA reads as TGCGCCAGCAGCCCCGGGGGTCCAGATACGCAGTATTTT. The whole variable domain, filled in from reference TRBV5-1 and TRBJ2-3, reads KAGVTQTPRYLIKTRGQQVTLSCSPISGHRSVSWYQQTPGQGLQFLFEYFSETQRNKGNFPGRFSGRQFSNSRSEMNVSTLELGDSALYLCASSPGGPDTQYFGPGTRLTVL.

The chain has TRBV5-1 and TRBJ2-1; D remains unclear. Germline V gives CDR1 SGHRS, CDR2 YFSETQ. The CDR3 loop spans 14 amino acids. V lost 1 base and J lost 5, with 10 bases in between. The chain's CDR3 is CASSLPRSDNEQFF. DNA for the CDR3: TGCGCCAGCAGCTTGCCTCGTTCAGACAATGAGCAGTTCTTC.

The V and J genes are TRBV7-2 and TRBJ2-4; perhaps TRBD1 as D (6 bases). V was shortened by 5 bases and J by 6 bases, with 14 bases between the two germline ends. There are 14 residues in the CDR3. CDR1 is SGHTA, CDR2 FQGNSA, per germline. The CDR3 DNA is TGTGCCAGCAGCCCAGGACAGAGTGGAAACATTCAGTACTTC. The encoded protein is CASSPGQSGNIQYF.

The chain joins TRBV6-1 to TRBJ2-7, with D perhaps matching TRBD1 (5 bases). The CDR3 is 12 residues long. Trimming cost V 6 bases and J 3 bases, with 9 bases left between them. Germline V gene sequence: CDR1 MNHNS, CDR2 SASEGT. CDR3 DNA: TGTGCCAGCAGGAGAGACAGCTACGAGCAGTACTTC. This translates into CASRRDSYEQYF.

This clone was seen a few times. The chain is built from TRBV5-6 and TRBJ2-7; D is undetermined. The CDR3 consists of 12 residues. Trimming removed 0 bases from V and 12 bases from J, with 13 bases in between. Germline V gene sequence: CDR1 SGHDT, CDR2 YYEEEE. The CDR3, as DNA: TGTGCCAGCAGCTTGGCAGTGGGATCGGGGTACTTC. Encoded protein: CASSLAVGSGYF.

The CDR3 region is CASSRGQGETYEQYF. The CDR3 region has the DNA TGTGCCAGTAGTCGCGGACAGGGGGAAACCTACGAGCAGTACTTC. This rearrangement joins TRBV19 to TRBJ2-7; 10 bases map to TRBD1. The CDR3 spans 15 residues. The germline gives CDR1 LNHDA, CDR2 SQIVND (reference sequence). J lost 2 bases, V lost 5 bases, and 6 bases had no gene match.

This sequence joins TRBV9 and TRBJ1-1, with 10 bases lining up with TRBD1. Germline V gene lookup returns CDR1 SGDLS and CDR2 YYNGEE. V shed 4 bases and J 6 bases; nucleotides not matched to a gene: 9. This CDR3 is 15 amino acids long. CDR3 in amino acids: CASSPRQGAHSEAFF. For the CDR3, the DNA is TGTGCCAGCAGCCCCCGACAGGGGGCGCATTCTGAAGCTTTCTTT.

The rearrangement joins TRBV5-4 to TRBJ2-5; D ambiguous. V lost 0 bases and J 3 bases, leaving 9 bases between the germline ends. The CDR3 length is 14 residues. Germline values: CDR1 SGHNT, CDR2 YYREEE (reference sequence). CDR3 loop: CASSLAAREETQYF. The CDR3 DNA follows: TGTGCCAGCAGCTTGGCCGCCAGAGAAGAGACCCAGTACTTC.

This sequence joins TRBV27 and TRBJ2-5, with 9 positions matching TRBD1. The junction had 5 bases not matched to a gene; V was cut back by 0 bases and J by 0 bases. Germline-derived CDR1 and CDR2 are MNHEY and SMNVEV (reference sequence). The CDR3 contains 17 residues. CDR3 sequence reads: CASSLSAGTGYQETQYF. DNA of the CDR3: TGTGCCAGCAGTTTATCGGCCGGGACAGGGTACCAAGAGACCCAGTACTTC.

This clone was recorded a few times. The rearrangement joins TRBV18 to TRBJ1-1; D is unresolved. CDR3 length equals 14 residues. From germline, CDR1 is KGHSH and CDR2 LQKENI. V was shortened by 2 bases and J by 4 bases, with 11 bases between the two germline ends. The DNA of the CDR3 is TGTGCCAGCTCACCAACCGGGCTCGGCACTGAAGCTTTCTTT. Translating gives CASSPTGLGTEAFF.

The chain carries TRBV4-1 and TRBJ2-1, with a tentative D call TRBD1 (5 bases). The CDR3 runs to 12 residues. CDR1 and CDR2 from the germline V gene are MGHRA and YSYEKL. Trimming cost V 5 bases and J 12 bases, with 14 bases left between them. The CDR3 region has the DNA TGCGCCAGCAGCGCACCTAGGGGTCGGCAGTTCTTC. Its translation: CASSAPRGRQFF.